The rows below give T cell receptor beta chains drawn from one sample of a study of cytomegalovirus exposure and HLA in healthy donors. Generated by immunoSEQ multiplex PCR, the TCRdb table keeps only in-frame clones and is missing some. The table includes fewer than 350,000 clones, roughly 90% detected once. The sample comprised PBMCs. These receptors came from a woman between 18 and 29 years old in good health and CMV-seronegative. Both conserved end residues are part of each CDR3. The D gene is left open where the match is weak. Some rows mark clone size as missing; the rest say once, few, many or name a class of expanded clone.

V,D,size,J,CDR3,DNA
TRBV7-8,TRBD2,-,TRBJ2-7,CASSLVASGRAGSYEQYF,TGTGCCAGCAGCTTAGTCGCTAGCGGGAGGGCCGGGAGCTACGAGCAGTACTTC
TRBV27,TRBD1,-,TRBJ2-1,CASSYLPGQGSSYNEQFF,TGTGCCAGCAGTTATCTCCCGGGACAGGGGAGCTCCTACAATGAGCAGTTCTTC
TRBV10-1,TRBD2,once,TRBJ2-7,CASRRGSSGRAFYEQYF,TGCGCCAGCAGGAGAGGTTCTAGTGGGAGGGCATTTTACGAGCAGTACTTC
TRBV5-6,-,once,TRBJ2-2,CASSSGGPANTGELFF,TGTGCCAGCAGCTCTGGAGGGCCTGCGAACACCGGGGAGCTGTTTTTT
TRBV27,-,-,TRBJ2-7,CASGGVGTNPGEQYF,TGTGCCAGCGGTGGTGTGGGGACAAACCCAGGGGAGCAGTACTTC
TRBV6-5,-,-,TRBJ1-1,CASGNLGGNTEAFF,TGTGCCAGCGGTAACCTGGGGGGGAACACTGAAGCTTTCTTT
TRBV7-2,-,-,TRBJ2-1,CASSLEGGEYNEQFF,TGTGCCAGCAGCTTAGAAGGAGGTGAATACAATGAGCAGTTCTTC
TRBV7-9,-,-,TRBJ2-1,CASSLGGGNEQFF,TGTGCCAGCAGCTTAGGAGGGGGCAATGAGCAGTTCTTC
TRBV4-2,TRBD2,once,TRBJ2-2,CASSQDLPVAGGPNGELFF,TGTGCCAGCAGCCAAGATCTTCCAGTAGCGGGAGGGCCTAACGGGGAGCTGTTTTTT
TRBV5-4,-,few,TRBJ2-2,CASTTSGGSTGELFF,TGTGCCAGCACCACCTCTGGCGGATCCACCGGGGAGCTGTTTTTT
TRBV19,TRBD2,-,TRBJ2-1,CASSPASTSVEVFF,TGTGCCAGTAGTCCTGCGTCAACTAGCGTTGAGGTGTTCTTC
TRBV18,TRBD2,once,TRBJ2-1,CASSPLIVSSGRNINNEQFF,TGTGCCAGCTCACCTCTCATCGTGTCTAGCGGGAGGAATATTAACAATGAGCAGTTCTTC
TRBV5-1,-,-,TRBJ1-2,CASSQPGTNNYGYTF,TGCGCCAGCAGCCAACCAGGGACAAACAACTATGGCTACACCTTC
TRBV14,-,-,TRBJ2-1,CASSQVRPGEQFF,TGTGCCAGCAGCCAAGTGAGACCGGGTGAGCAGTTCTTC
TRBV10-3,-,-,TRBJ1-6,CAISEGSYRATYNSPLHF,TGTGCCATCAGTGAGGGAAGCTACAGGGCAACCTATAATTCACCCCTCCACTTT
TRBV9,-,-,TRBJ2-3,CASRARSSTDTQYF,TGTGCCAGCAGGGCTCGTAGCAGCACAGATACGCAGTATTTT
TRBV6-1,-,-,TRBJ2-5,CASSDPGQQETQYF,TGTGCCAGCAGTGATCCTGGGCAGCAAGAGACCCAGTACTTC
TRBV27,TRBD1,-,TRBJ2-7,CASRSGGQGFFEQYF,TGTGCCAGCAGATCCGGCGGACAGGGGTTTTTTGAGCAGTACTTC
TRBV7-2,TRBD2,-,TRBJ2-3,CASSATSGSTDTQYF,TGTGCCAGCAGCGCGACTAGCGGAAGCACAGATACGCAGTATTTT
TRBV28,TRBD1,-,TRBJ1-2,CASSLSGGRNYGYTF,TGTGCCAGCAGTTTATCAGGGGGCAGGAACTATGGCTACACCTTC
TRBV4-1,TRBD1,-,TRBJ2-1,CASSTQDRGPVYEQFF,TGCGCCAGCAGCACCCAGGACAGGGGGCCAGTGTATGAGCAGTTCTTC
TRBV30,-,-,TRBJ1-5,CAWGPGDQPQHF,TGTGCCTGGGGACCGGGGGATCAGCCCCAGCATTTT
TRBV6-5,-,-,TRBJ2-7,CASRTGYEQYF,TGTGCCAGCAGAACAGGGTACGAGCAGTACTTC
TRBV9,-,-,TRBJ2-7,CASSPTGSVSPYEQYF,TGTGCCAGCAGCCCTACCGGGTCCGTTTCCCCCTACGAGCAGTACTTC
TRBV9,-,-,TRBJ1-1,CASSVAELMNTEAFF,TGTGCCAGCAGCGTAGCCGAGCTAATGAACACTGAAGCTTTCTTT
TRBV4-1,-,-,TRBJ2-1,CASSQDNQRQYNEQFF,TGCGCCAGCAGCCAAGATAACCAGCGCCAATACAATGAGCAGTTCTTC
TRBV9,-,-,TRBJ2-5,CASRNSGGILETQYF,TGTGCCAGCAGGAACTCCGGAGGGATTTTGGAGACCCAGTACTTC
TRBV2,TRBD1,few,TRBJ1-1,CASSDNRGTEAFF,TGTGCCAGCAGTGATAACAGGGGGACTGAAGCTTTCTTT
TRBV4-1,TRBD2,-,TRBJ2-1,CASSQQRTSGFNEQFF,TGCGCCAGCAGCCAACAAAGGACTAGCGGGTTCAATGAGCAGTTCTTC
TRBV2,TRBD2,-,TRBJ2-7,CASTSGRDPGVDEQYF,TGTGCCAGCACCTCCGGGAGGGACCCAGGGGTAGACGAGCAGTACTTC
TRBV7-6,TRBD2,-,TRBJ2-5,CASSTIAGGPLETQYF,TGTGCCAGCAGCACAATAGCGGGAGGGCCATTGGAGACCCAGTACTTC
TRBV5-4,-,-,TRBJ2-7,CASSLVTGYEQYF,TGTGCCAGCAGCTTGGTTACAGGCTACGAGCAGTACTTC
TRBV27,TRBD1,-,TRBJ2-3,CASSLYRGRADTQYF,TGTGCCAGCAGTTTATACAGGGGAAGGGCAGATACGCAGTATTTT
TRBV6-1,-,-,TRBJ2-7,CASSDLQLRGGSYEQYF,TGTGCCAGCAGTGACCTCCAGTTAAGGGGTGGCTCCTACGAGCAGTACTTC
TRBV6-6,TRBD2,-,TRBJ2-3,CASRQLAGLTDTQYF,TGTGCCAGCAGACAACTAGCGGGGCTCACAGATACGCAGTATTTT